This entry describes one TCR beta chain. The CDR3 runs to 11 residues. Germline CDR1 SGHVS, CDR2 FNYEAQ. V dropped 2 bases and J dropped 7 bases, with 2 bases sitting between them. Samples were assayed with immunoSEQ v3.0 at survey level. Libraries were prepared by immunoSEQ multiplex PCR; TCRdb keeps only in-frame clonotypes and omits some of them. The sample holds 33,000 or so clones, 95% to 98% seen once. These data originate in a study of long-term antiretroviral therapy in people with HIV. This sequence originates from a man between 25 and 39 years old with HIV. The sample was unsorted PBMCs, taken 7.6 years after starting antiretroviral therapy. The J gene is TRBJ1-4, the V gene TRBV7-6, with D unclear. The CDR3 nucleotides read TGTGCCAGCAGCTTAAGTGAAAAACTGTTTTTT. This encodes CASSLSEKLFF. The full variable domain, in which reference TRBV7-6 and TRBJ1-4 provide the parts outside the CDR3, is GAGVSQSPRYKVTKRGQDVALRCDPISGHVSLYWYRQALGQGPEFLTYFNYEAQQDKSGLPNDRFSAERPEGSISTLTIQRTEQRDSAMYRCASSLSEKLFFGSGTQLSVL.